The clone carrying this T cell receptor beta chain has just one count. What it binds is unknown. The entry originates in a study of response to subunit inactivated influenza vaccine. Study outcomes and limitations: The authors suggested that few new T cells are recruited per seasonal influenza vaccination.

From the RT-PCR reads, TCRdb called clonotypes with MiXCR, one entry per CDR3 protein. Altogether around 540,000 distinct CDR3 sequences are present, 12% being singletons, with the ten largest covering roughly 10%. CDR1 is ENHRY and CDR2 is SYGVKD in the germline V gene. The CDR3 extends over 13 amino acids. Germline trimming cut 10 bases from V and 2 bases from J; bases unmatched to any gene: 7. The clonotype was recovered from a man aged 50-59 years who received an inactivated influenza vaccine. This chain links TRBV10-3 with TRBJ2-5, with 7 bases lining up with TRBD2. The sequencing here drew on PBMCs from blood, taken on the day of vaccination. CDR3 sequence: CATTAGEQETQYF. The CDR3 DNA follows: TGTGCCACCACGGCGGGAGAACAAGAGACCCAGTACTTC.